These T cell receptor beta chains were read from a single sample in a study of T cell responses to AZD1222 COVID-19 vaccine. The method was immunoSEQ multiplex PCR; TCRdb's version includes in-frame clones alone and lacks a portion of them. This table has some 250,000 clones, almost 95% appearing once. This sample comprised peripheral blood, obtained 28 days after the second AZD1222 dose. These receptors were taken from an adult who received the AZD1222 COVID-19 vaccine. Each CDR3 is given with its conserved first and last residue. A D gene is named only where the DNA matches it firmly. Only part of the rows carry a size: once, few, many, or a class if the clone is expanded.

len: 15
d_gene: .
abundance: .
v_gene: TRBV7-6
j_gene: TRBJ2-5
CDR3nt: TGTGCCAGCAGCTTAAGGAACAGCAATCAAGAGACCCAGTACTTC
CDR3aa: CASSLRNSNQETQYF

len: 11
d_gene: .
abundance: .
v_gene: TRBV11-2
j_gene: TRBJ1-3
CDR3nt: TGTGCCAGCAGTTCTGGAAACACCATATATTTT
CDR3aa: CASSSGNTIYF

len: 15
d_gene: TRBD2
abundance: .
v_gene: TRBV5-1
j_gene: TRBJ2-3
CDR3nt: TGCGCCAGCAGCTTGGCTAGCGGGGGCTTAGATACGCAGTATTTT
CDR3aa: CASSLASGGLDTQYF

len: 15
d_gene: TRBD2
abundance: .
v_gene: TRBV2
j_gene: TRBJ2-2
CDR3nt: TGTGCCAGCACTACTAGCGGGAGGGCCGTCGGGGAGCTGTTTTTT
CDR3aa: CASTTSGRAVGELFF

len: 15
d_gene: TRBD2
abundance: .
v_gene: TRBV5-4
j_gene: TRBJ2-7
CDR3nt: TGTGCCAGCAGTCCACTAGCGGGGGTGCGCTCCGAGCAGTACTTC
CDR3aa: CASSPLAGVRSEQYF

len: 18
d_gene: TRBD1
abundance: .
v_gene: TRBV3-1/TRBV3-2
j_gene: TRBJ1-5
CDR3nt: TGTGCCAGCAGCCAAGCCCAGTGGGGACAGGGGAACGATCAGCCCCAGCATTTT
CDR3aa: CASSQAQWGQGNDQPQHF

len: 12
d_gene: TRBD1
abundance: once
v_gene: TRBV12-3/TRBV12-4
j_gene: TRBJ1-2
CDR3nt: TGTGCCAGCGGAGGGACAGGGCGAGGCTACACCTTC
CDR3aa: CASGGTGRGYTF

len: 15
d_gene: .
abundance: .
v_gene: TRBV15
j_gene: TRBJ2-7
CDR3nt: TGTGCCACCAGCATAGGACGGACTGTGGATTACGAGCAGTACTTC
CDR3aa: CATSIGRTVDYEQYF

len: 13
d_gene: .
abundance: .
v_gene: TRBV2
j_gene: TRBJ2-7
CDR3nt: TGTGCCAGCAGTGTTCCCGGGACCCTCGAGCAGTACTTC
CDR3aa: CASSVPGTLEQYF

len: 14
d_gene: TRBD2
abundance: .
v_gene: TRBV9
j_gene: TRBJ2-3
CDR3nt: TGTGCCAGCAGCGTGACTAGCGTTTCAGATACGCAGTATTTT
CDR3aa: CASSVTSVSDTQYF

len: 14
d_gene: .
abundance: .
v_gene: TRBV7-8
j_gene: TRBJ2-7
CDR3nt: TGTGCCAGCAGCCCCATTCCGGGGGCTGACGAGCAGTACTTC
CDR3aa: CASSPIPGADEQYF

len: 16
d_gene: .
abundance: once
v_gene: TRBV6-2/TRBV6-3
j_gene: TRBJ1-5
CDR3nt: TGTGCCAGCAGTTACGGGGGTCGAGGCGGCAATCAGCCCCAGCATTTT
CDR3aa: CASSYGGRGGNQPQHF

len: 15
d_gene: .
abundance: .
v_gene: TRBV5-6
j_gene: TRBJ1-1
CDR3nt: TGTGCCAGCAGCTTTTGGGCCACCCTGAACACTGAAGCTTTCTTT
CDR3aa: CASSFWATLNTEAFF

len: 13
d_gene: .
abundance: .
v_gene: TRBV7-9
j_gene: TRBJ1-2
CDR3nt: TGTGCCAGCAGCTATCAGGGAGTGGGAGGCTACACCTTC
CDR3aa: CASSYQGVGGYTF

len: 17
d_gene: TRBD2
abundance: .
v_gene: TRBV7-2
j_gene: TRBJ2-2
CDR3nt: TGTGCCAGCAGCTTAGATCTAGTTGCGGGAGGTACCGGGGAGCTGTTTTTT
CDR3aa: CASSLDLVAGGTGELFF

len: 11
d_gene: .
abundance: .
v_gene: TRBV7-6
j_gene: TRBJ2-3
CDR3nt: TGTGCCAGCAGCTTAGCAGATACGCAGTATTTT
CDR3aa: CASSLADTQYF

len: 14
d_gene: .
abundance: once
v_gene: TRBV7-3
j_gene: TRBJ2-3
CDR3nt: TGTGCCAGCAGCTTAAGGGGGGGCCCAGATACGCAGTATTTT
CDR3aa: CASSLRGGPDTQYF

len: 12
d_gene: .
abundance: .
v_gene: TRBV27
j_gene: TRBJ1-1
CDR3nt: TGTGCCAGCAGTACTGGGGACACTGAAGCTTTCTTT
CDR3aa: CASSTGDTEAFF

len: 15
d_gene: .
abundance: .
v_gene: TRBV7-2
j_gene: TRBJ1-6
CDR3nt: TGTGCCAGCAGCGCTGGGGACGGTTATAATTCACCCCTCCACTTT
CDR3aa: CASSAGDGYNSPLHF

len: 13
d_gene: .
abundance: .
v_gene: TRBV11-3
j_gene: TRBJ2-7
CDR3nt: TGTGCCAGCAGCTTAAGGGGGGACTACGAGCAGTACTTC
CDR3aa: CASSLRGDYEQYF

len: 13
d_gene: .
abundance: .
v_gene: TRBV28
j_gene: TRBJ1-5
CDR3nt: TGTGCCAGCAAACCCTGGAGCAATCAGCCCCAGCATTTT
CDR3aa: CASKPWSNQPQHF

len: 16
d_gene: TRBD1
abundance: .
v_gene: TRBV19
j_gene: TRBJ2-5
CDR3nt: TGTGCCAGTAGTGGTCACAGGGGATCAGGTCAAGAGACCCAGTACTTC
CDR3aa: CASSGHRGSGQETQYF

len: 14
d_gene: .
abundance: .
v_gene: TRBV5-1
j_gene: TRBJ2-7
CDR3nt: TGCGCCAGCAGCTGGGGGACTTTAACCTACGAGCAGTACTTC
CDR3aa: CASSWGTLTYEQYF

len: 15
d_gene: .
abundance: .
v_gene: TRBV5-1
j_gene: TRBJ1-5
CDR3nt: TGCGCCAGCAGCTTGGGGGAGAGGAGCAATCAGCCCCAGCATTTT
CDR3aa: CASSLGERSNQPQHF

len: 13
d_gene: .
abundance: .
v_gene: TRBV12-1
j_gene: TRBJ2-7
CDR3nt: TGTGCCTTTGCCTCCGGGGGACCCTACGAGCAGTACTTC
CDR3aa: CAFASGGPYEQYF

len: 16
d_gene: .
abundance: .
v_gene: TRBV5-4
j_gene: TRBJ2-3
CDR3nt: TGTGCCAGCAGCCCCGGCATCAAGGGTAGCACAGATACGCAGTATTTT
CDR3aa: CASSPGIKGSTDTQYF

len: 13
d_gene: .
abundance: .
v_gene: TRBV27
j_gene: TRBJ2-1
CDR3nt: TGTGCCAGCAGTTTATGGCAGTACAATGAGCAGTTCTTC
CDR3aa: CASSLWQYNEQFF

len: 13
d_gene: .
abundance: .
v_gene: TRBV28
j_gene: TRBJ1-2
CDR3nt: TGTGCCAGCAGTCCCAGGGCTAACTATGGCTACACCTTC
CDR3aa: CASSPRANYGYTF

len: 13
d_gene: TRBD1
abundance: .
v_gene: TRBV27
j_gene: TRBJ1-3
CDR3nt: TGTGCCAGCAGCTCGGACAGGGAGGACACCATATATTTT
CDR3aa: CASSSDREDTIYF

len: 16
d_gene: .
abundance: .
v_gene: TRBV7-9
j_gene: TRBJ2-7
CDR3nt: TGTGCCAGCAGCTTAGCGCCCGGGGGCCAAACCTACGAGCAGTACTTC
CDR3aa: CASSLAPGGQTYEQYF

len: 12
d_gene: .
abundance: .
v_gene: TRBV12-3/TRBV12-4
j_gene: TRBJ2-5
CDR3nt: TGTGCCAGCAGTTTCTCCGAAGAGACCCAGTACTTC
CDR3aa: CASSFSEETQYF

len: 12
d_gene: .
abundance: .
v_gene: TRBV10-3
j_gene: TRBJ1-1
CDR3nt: TGTGCCATCAGTGTACAGGGCGCTGAAGCTTTCTTT
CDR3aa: CAISVQGAEAFF

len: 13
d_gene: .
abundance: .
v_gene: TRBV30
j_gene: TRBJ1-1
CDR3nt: TGTGCCTGGAGTACAGGAATGAACACTGAAGCTTTCTTT
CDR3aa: CAWSTGMNTEAFF

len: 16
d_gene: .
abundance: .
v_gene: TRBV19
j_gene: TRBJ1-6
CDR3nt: TGTGCCAGTAGTTTCACGGCAACAGGGACCCATTCACCCCTCCACTTT
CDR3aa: CASSFTATGTHSPLHF

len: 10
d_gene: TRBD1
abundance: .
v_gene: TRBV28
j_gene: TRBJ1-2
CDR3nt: TGTGCCAGACGGACAGGGTCTAACACCTTC
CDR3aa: CARRTGSNTF

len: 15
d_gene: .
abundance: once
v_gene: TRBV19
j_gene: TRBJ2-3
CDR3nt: TGTGCCAGTAGTATAGAAGGGGCGAGGACAGATACGCAGTATTTT
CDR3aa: CASSIEGARTDTQYF

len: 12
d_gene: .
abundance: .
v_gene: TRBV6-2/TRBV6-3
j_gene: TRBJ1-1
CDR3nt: TGTGCCAGCAGTTGGGCAAGCACTGAAGCTTTCTTT
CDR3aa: CASSWASTEAFF

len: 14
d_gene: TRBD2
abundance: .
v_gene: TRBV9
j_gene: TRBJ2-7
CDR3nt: TGTGCCAGCAGCGTGTTTAGCGGGAGGGACGAGCAGTACTTC
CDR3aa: CASSVFSGRDEQYF

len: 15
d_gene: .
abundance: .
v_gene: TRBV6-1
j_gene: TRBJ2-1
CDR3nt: TGTGCCAGCAGTGAAGAGGTCGGGATGAGCAATGAGCAGTTCTTC
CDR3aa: CASSEEVGMSNEQFF

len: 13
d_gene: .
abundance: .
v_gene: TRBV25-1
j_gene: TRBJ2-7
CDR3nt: TGTGCCAGCAGTGAAAGCGGTACCTACGAGCAGTACTTC
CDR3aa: CASSESGTYEQYF

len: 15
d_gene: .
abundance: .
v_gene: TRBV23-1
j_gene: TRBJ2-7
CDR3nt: TGCGCCAGCAGTTACGACGAGGGACAAGTATACGAGCAGTACTTC
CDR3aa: CASSYDEGQVYEQYF

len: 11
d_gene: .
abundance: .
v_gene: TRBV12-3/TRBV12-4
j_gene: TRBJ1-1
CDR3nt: TGTGCCAGCACTCCTAGTTCGGAAGCTTTCTTT
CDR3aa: CASTPSSEAFF

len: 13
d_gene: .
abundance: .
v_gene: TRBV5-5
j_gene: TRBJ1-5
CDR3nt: TGTGCCAGCAGCTTTGGTTCGGATCAGCCCCAGCATTTT
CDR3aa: CASSFGSDQPQHF

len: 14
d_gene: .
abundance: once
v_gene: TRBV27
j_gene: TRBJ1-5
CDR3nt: TGTGCCAGCAGTCCCTCAAGGGGATACCAGCCCCAGCATTTT
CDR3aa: CASSPSRGYQPQHF

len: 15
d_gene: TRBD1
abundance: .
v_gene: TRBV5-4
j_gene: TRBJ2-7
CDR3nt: TGTGCCAGCAGCTTGGCCGGGACAGGGGTCTACGAGCAGTACTTC
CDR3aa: CASSLAGTGVYEQYF

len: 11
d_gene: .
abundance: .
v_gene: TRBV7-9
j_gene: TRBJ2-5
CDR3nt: TGTGCCAGCAGCTTAGTAGAGACCCAGTACTTC
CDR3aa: CASSLVETQYF

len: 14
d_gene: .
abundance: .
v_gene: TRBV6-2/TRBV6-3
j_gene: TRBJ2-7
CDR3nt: TGTGCCAGCAGTTACTCCCGGGGATCCCCGTCGCAGTACTTC
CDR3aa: CASSYSRGSPSQYF

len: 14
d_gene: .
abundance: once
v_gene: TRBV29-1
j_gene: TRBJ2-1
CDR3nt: TGCAGCGTTCAGCTGGGTCCCTCCTACAATGAGCAGTTCTTC
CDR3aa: CSVQLGPSYNEQFF

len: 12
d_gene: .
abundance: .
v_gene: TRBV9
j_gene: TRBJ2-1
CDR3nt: TGTGCCAGCAGCCCCCCCCTTGGAGAGCAGTTCTTC
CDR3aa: CASSPPLGEQFF

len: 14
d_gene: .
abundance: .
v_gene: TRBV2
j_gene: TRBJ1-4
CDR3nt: TGTGCCAGCAGTTCGGTCACAAATAATGAAAAACTGTTTTTT
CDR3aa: CASSSVTNNEKLFF

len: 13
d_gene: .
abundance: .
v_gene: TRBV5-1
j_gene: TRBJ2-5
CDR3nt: TGCGCCAGCAGCTTAACAGGGATAGAGACCCAGTACTTC
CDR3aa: CASSLTGIETQYF

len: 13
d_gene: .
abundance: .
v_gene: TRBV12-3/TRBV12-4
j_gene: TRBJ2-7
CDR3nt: TGTGCCAGCAGTTTGACTGGGAAACCATCGCAGTACTTC
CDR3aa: CASSLTGKPSQYF

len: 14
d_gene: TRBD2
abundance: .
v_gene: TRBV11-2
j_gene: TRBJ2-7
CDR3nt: TGTGCCAGCAGCTTGGTTAGCGGGACTGGCGAGCAGTACTTC
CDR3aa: CASSLVSGTGEQYF

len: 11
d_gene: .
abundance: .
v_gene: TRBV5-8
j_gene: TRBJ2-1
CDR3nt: TGTGCCAGCAGCTTACTAGCAGGACAGTTCTTC
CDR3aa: CASSLLAGQFF

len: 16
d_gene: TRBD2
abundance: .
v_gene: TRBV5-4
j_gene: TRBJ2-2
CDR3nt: TGTGCCAGCAGCTGGGGACTAGCGGGAAACACCGGGGAGCTGTTTTTT
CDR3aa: CASSWGLAGNTGELFF

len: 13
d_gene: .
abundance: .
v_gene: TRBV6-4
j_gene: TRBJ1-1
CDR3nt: TGTGCCAGGGACAGCGACCTGAACACTGAAGCTTTCTTT
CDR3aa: CARDSDLNTEAFF

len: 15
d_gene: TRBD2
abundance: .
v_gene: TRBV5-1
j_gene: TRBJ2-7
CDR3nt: TGCGCCAGCAGCTTGGGTCTAGCGGGGCCCTACGAGCAGTACTTC
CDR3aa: CASSLGLAGPYEQYF

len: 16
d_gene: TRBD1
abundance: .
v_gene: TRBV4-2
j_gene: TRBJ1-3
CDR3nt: TGTGCCAGCAGCCAAGAGGTTGTACAGGGGGGAAACACCATATATTTT
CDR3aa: CASSQEVVQGGNTIYF